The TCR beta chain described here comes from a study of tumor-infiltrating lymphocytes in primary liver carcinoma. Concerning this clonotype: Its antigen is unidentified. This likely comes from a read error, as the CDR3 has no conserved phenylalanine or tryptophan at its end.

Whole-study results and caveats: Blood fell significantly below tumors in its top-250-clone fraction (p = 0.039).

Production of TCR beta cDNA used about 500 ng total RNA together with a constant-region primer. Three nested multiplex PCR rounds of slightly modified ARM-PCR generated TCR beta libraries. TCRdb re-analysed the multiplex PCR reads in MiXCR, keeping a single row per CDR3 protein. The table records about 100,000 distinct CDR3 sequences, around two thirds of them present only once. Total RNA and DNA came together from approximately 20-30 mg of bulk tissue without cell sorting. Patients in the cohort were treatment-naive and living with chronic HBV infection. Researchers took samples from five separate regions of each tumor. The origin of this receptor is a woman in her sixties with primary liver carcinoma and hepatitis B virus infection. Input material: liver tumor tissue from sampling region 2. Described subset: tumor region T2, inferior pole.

The CDR3 sequence: CASRRDGNQETQYS. Written as DNA, the CDR3 is TGTGCCAGCAGACGTGACGGAAACCAAGAGACCCAGTACTCA. The chain uses TRBV11-2 and TRBJ2-5, with D unresolved. V gave up 6 bases and J gave up 0 bases, with 11 bases separating them. The CDR3 is 14 amino acids. The germline V gene has CDR1 SGHAT and CDR2 FQNNGV.